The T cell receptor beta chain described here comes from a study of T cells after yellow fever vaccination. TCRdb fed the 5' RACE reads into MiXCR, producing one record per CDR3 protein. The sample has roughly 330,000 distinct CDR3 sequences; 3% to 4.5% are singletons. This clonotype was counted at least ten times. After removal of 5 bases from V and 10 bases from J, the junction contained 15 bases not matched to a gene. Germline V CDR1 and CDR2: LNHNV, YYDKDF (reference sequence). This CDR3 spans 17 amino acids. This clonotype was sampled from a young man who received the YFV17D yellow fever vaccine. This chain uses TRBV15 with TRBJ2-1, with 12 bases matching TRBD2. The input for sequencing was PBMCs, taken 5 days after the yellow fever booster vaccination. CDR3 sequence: CATSGGLAGRSNSEQFF. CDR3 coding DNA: TGTGCCACCAGCGGCGGACTAGCGGGGAGATCCAATAGCGAGCAGTTCTTC. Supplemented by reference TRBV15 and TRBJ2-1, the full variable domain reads DAMVIQNPRYQVTQFGKPVTLSCSQTLNHNVMYWYQQKSSQAPKLLFHYYDKDFNNEADTPDNFQSRRPNTSFCFLDIRSPGLGDTAMYLCATSGGLAGRSNSEQFFGPGTRLTVL.